This TCR beta chain appears in the sequencing data of a study of blood T cell repertoires in COVID-19. On the study more broadly: COVID-19 samples collected from the United States, Italy and Spain covered acute and convalescent phases. PBMCs, B-cell-depleted T cells, or T cells were the source of the cDNA or gDNA that made up the material.

Per the original methods: Amplification from reference gene primers served as the basis for estimated nucleated cell counts. Only in-frame clones appear in the TCRdb table, and some are missing; sequencing was by immunoSEQ multiplex PCR. That table supplies the V and J calls and clone size; D and trimming were determined from the DNA. Of about 150,000 clones listed, about 80% are singletons. Germline lookup yields CDR1 SEHNR and CDR2 FQNEAQ (reference sequence). V lost 5 bases and J lost 5, with 18 bases in between. There are 15 residues in the CDR3. Sequencing was carried out using peripheral blood. This rearrangement joins TRBV7-9 to TRBJ2-5; weak D call: TRBD1 (6 bases). The source is a man aged 65 to 79 who had recovered from COVID-19. CDR3 in DNA: TGTGCCAGCAGCCCTGAACAGGGTTTCGTTGAGACCCAGTACTTC. Protein product: CASSPEQGFVETQYF.